Presented here are 5 T cell receptor beta chains from one specimen sequenced in a study of tumor and adjacent non-tumor tissue in lung cancer. No cell sorting was done before RNA was extracted from the tissue. This non-tumor lung sample came from over 3 cm beyond the tumor edge. The library came from three nested PCR rounds adapted from ARM-PCR protocols. A single record per CDR3 protein comes from TCRdb applying MiXCR to the multiplex PCR reads. The table lists some 100,000 distinct CDR3 sequences, more than 55% of them singletons. The sample taken for sequencing was distant non-tumor lung tissue. The source is a young man with non-small cell lung cancer.

Remarks on this clonotype: This CDR3 is missing its conserved last phenylalanine or tryptophan, likely due to a read error. The chain combines TRBV20-1 with TRBJ1-1; D not resolved. Germline V gene lookup returns CDR1 DFQATT and CDR2 SNEGSKA (reference sequence). CDR3 length: 15 residues. CDR3 nucleotide sequence: TGCAGTGTTAGAGTAAGGCCGGAAAAAACCACTGAAGCTTTCCTT. Protein product: CSVRVRPEKTTEAFL.

J is TRBJ1-4 and V is TRBV10-2, with D perhaps matching TRBD1 (6 bases). Germline loops: CDR1 WSHSY, CDR2 SAAADI. The CDR3 loop spans 15 amino acids. Trimming left V 1 base short and J 7 bases short, with 13 bases between. The CDR3 coding sequence is TGCGCCAGCAGTGAGTTGACAGAGGGGGGTGAAAAACTGTTTTTT. Translation: CASSELTEGGEKLFF.

V is TRBV12-3 or TRBV12-4 and J is TRBJ2-1, with 8 bases that match TRBD1. There are 17 residues in the CDR3. V dropped 6 bases and J dropped 5; count of bases not matched to a gene: 15. As DNA, the CDR3 is TGTGCCAGCAGGAAAGAGACAGGGGACCCCAAAGACAATGAGCAGTTCTTC. This sequence encodes CASRKETGDPKDNEQFF.

As regards this clonotype: A junction boundary mismatches the germline segment, possibly from a read error. The rearrangement links TRBV6-1 to TRBJ2-1; perhaps TRBD2 as D (6 bases). CDR1 is MNHNS, CDR2 SASEGT, per germline. The CDR3 has 16 residues. The CDR3 protein is CASTLKGRGGYNEQLF. In DNA, the CDR3 is TGTGCCAGTACCCTGAAGGGGCGGGGTGGGTACAATGAGCAGCTCTTC.

A few counts support this clonotype. Since a much larger clone is just one base distant, this may be a read error. This sequence joins TRBV12-3 or TRBV12-4 and TRBJ1-2, with D unclear. V dropped 3 bases and J dropped 8 bases, with 10 bases sitting between them. The CDR3 length is 12 residues. CDR3 in DNA: TGTGCCAGCAGTTTGGGGTGGTACGGCTACACCTTC. Translated, it gives CASSLGWYGYTF.